This record concerns one T cell receptor beta chain sequence. Its specificity is unknown. Germline CDR1 is LNHNV and CDR2 is YYDKDF (reference sequence). The CDR3 covers 14 residues. This entry belongs to a study of CXCR3-negative and CXCR3-positive naive CD8 T cells. Background on the study: Libraries each contributed about 1.5 +/- 0.3 million TRB reads, for approximately 130 million in total. Study-wide findings and caveats: Greater hydrophobicity was found in TRB CDR3s of CXCR3-positive naive cells than of CXCR3-negative naive cells.

The libraries of TRB cDNA were constructed through 5' RACE using UMI labels. TCRdb processed the 5' RACE reads again and assigns one entry to each CDR3 protein, with no DNA. In all, the sample yields roughly 80,000 distinct CDR3 sequences. Sorting was done in triplicate for each CD8+ T cell subset (around 300,000 cells each). Phenotypically, naive CD8+ T cells corresponded to CD45RO-CCR7+CD27+CD95-. Source material: naive CXCR3+ CD8+ T cells from blood. Subset reported: CD45RO-CCR7+CD27+CD95- naive CD8+ T cells expressing CXCR3 (TNR3+). The gene calls are TRBV15 and TRBJ2-7; lacking DNA, the TRBD1 call made by TCRdb goes unchecked. This clonotype was sampled from a human donor in good health. Some clones in this sample may be carry-over from other donors' samples. The chain's CDR3 is CATSRDTGTYEQYF.